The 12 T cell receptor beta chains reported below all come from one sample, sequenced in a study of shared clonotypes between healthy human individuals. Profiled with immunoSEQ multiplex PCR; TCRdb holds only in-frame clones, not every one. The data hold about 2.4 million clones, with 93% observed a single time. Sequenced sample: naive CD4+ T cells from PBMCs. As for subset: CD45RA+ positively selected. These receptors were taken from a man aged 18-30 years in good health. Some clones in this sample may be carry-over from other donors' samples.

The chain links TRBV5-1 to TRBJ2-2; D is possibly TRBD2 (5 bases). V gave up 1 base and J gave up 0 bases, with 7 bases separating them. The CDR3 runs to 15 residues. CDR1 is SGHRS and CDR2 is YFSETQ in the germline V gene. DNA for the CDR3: TGCGCCAGCAGCTTGACTAGTCCGAACACCGGGGAGCTGTTTTTT. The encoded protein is CASSLTSPNTGELFF. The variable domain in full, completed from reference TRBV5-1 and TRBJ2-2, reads KAGVTQTPRYLIKTRGQQVTLSCSPISGHRSVSWYQQTPGQGLQFLFEYFSETQRNKGNFPGRFSGRQFSNSRSEMNVSTLELGDSALYLCASSLTSPNTGELFFGEGSRLTVL.

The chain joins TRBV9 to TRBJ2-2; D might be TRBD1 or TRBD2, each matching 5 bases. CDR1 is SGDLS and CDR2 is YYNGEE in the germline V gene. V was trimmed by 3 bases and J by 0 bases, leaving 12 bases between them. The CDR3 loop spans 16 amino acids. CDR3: CASSERDRSNTGELFF. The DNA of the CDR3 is TGTGCCAGCAGCGAAAGGGACCGCTCGAACACCGGGGAGCTGTTTTTT.

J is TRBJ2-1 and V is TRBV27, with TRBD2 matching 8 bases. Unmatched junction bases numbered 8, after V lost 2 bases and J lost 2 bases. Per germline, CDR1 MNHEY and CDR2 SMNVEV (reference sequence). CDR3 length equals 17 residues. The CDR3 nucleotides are TGTGCCAGCAGTTTAGGGTATCGGGAGGGTACCTACAATGAGCAGTTCTTC. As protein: CASSLGYREGTYNEQFF.

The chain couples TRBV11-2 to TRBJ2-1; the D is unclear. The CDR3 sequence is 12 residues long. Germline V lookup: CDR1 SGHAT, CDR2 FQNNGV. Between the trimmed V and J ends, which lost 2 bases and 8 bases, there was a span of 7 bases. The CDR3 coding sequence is TGTGCCAGCAGCTTATTTGGCTATGAGCAGTTCTTC. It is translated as CASSLFGYEQFF.

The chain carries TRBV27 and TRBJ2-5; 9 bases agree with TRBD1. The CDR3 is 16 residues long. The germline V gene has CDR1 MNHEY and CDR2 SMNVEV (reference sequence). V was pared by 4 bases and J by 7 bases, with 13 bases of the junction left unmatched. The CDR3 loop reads CASSSPYQDRGVTQYF. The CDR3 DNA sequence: TGTGCCAGCAGTTCCCCATATCAGGACAGGGGAGTGACCCAGTACTTC.

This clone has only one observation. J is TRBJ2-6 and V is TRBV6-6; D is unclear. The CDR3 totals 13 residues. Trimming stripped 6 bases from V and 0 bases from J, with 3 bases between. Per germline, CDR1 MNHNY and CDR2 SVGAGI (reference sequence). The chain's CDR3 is CASSVSGANVLTF. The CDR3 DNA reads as TGTGCCAGCAGCGTCTCTGGGGCCAACGTCCTGACTTTC.

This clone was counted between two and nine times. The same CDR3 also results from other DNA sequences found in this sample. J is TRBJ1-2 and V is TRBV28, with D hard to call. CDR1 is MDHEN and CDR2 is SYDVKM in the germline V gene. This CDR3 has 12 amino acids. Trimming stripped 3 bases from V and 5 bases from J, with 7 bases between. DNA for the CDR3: TGTGCCAGCAGTTTGCAGTTGTATGGCTACACCTTC. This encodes CASSLQLYGYTF.

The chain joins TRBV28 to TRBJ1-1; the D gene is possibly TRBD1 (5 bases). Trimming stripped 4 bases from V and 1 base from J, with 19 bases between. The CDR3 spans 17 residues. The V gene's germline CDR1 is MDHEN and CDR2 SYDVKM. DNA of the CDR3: TGTGCCAGCAGTTCCCCCAACTTTCGGGGCAGGAACACTGAAGCTTTCTTT. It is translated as CASSSPNFRGRNTEAFF.

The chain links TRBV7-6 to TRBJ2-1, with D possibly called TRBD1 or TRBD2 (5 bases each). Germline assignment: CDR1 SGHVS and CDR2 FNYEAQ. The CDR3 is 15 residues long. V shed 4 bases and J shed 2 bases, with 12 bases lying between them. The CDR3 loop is CASSSGAATYNEQFF. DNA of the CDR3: TGTGCCAGCAGCTCCGGGGCAGCCACCTACAATGAGCAGTTCTTC.

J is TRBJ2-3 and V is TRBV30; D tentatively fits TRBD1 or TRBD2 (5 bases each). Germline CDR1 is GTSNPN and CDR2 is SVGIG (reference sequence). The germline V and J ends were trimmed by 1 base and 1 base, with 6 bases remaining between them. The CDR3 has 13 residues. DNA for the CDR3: TGTGCCTGGAGTGGGGGACGCACAGATACGCAGTATTTT. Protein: CAWSGGRTDTQYF.

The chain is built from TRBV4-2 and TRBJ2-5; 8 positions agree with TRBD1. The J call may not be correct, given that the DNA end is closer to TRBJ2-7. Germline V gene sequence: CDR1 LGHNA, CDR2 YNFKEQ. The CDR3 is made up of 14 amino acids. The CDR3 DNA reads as TGTGCCAGCAGCCAAGACGGCAGGGGGCGCGAGCAGTACTTC. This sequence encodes CASSQDGRGREQYF.

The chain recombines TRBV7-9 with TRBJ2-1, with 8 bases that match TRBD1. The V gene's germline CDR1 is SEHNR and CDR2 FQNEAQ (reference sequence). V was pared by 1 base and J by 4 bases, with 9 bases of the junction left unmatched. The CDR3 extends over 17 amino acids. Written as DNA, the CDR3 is TGTGCCAGCAGCTTAGTCCCCCTTACAGGGGGATACAATGAGCAGTTCTTC. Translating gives CASSLVPLTGGYNEQFF.